These T cell receptor beta chains were read from a single sample in a study of cytotoxic CD8 clonotypes in ibrutinib-treated CLL. Clones were read by immunoSEQ multiplex PCR, and TCRdb kept only the in-frame ones, dropping some. Among just under 70,000 clones listed, around 68% were seen once. Here the sequenced sample was PBMCs, taken after 12 months of ibrutinib treatment. These receptors were taken from a human donor with chronic lymphocytic leukemia. CDR3s include the opening cysteine and the closing phenylalanine or tryptophan. A D gene is named only where the DNA matches it firmly. Some rows have no size entry. The others give once, few or many, or a class for an expanded clone.

>.|TRBJ1-4|.|TRBV11-2
CASSPGATNEKLFF
TGTGCCAGCAGCCCAGGGGCAACTAATGAAAAACTGTTTTTT
>.|TRBJ1-1|.|TRBV5-4
CASSLAGGGGEAFF
TGTGCCAGCAGCCTCGCAGGCGGGGGCGGAGAAGCTTTCTTT
>TRBD1|TRBJ2-7|.|TRBV15
CATSRDLQGQVFSYEQYF
TGTGCCACCAGCAGAGACCTTCAGGGACAGGTCTTCTCCTACGAGCAGTACTTC
>TRBD2|TRBJ2-5|.|TRBV27
CASSPLAGAVQETQYF
TGTGCCAGCAGTCCCTTAGCGGGGGCCGTCCAAGAGACCCAGTACTTC
>.|TRBJ2-7|.|TRBV11-2
CASKLSAPVYEQYF
TGTGCCAGCAAACTGAGTGCTCCGGTCTACGAGCAGTACTTC
>TRBD1|TRBJ1-4|.|TRBV18
CASSPIPQGKEKLFF
TGTGCCAGCTCACCCATTCCACAGGGGAAAGAAAAACTGTTTTTT
>TRBD1|TRBJ2-2|.|TRBV5-1
CASSLAPGTGNTGELFF
TGCGCCAGCAGCTTGGCCCCCGGGACAGGGAACACCGGGGAGCTGTTTTTT
>.|TRBJ1-2|.|TRBV11-2
CASSLADEVYGYTF
TGTGCCAGCAGCTTAGCGGATGAGGTCTATGGCTACACCTTC
>.|TRBJ1-6|few|TRBV5-1
CASSLDGGGNSPLHF
TGCGCCAGCAGCTTGGATGGAGGGGGTAATTCACCCCTCCACTTT
>.|TRBJ1-3|.|TRBV20-1
CGGASGNTIYF
TGTGGGGGGGCTTCTGGAAACACCATATATTTT
>.|TRBJ2-5|.|TRBV10-3
CAISKDLRETQYF
TGTGCCATCAGTAAGGACCTCCGGGAGACCCAGTACTTC
>.|TRBJ2-7|.|TRBV7-3
CASGGPRESYEQYF
TGTGCTTCCGGCGGGCCCAGGGAAAGTTACGAGCAGTACTTC
>.|TRBJ2-5|.|TRBV28
CASSLPGNQETQYF
TGTGCCAGCAGTTTACCGGGGAACCAAGAGACCCAGTACTTC
>.|TRBJ2-2|.|TRBV6-1
CASGTSANTGELFF
TGTGCCAGCGGGACGAGCGCGAACACCGGGGAGCTGTTTTTT
>TRBD1|TRBJ1-4|.|TRBV5-1
CASSGPRQGEKLFF
TGCGCCAGCAGCGGACCCCGACAGGGTGAAAAACTGTTTTTT
>.|TRBJ1-2|few|TRBV4-1
CASSQDYQGAGGYTF
TGCGCCAGCAGCCAAGATTATCAGGGTGCGGGGGGCTACACCTTC
>.|TRBJ1-6|many|TRBV19
CATQDGNNSPLHF
TGTGCCACCCAGGACGGGAATAATTCACCCCTCCACTTT
>.|TRBJ2-7|.|TRBV7-2
CASSLAGQNSYEQYF
TGTGCCAGCAGCTTAGCAGGACAGAACTCCTACGAGCAGTACTTC
>.|TRBJ1-2|.|TRBV29-1
CSVWERGYGYTF
TGCAGTGTGTGGGAGAGGGGATATGGCTACACCTTC
>.|TRBJ2-2|.|TRBV9
CASSVGPNTGELFF
TGTGCCAGCAGCGTGGGACCAAACACCGGGGAGCTGTTTTTT
>.|TRBJ2-7|.|TRBV25-1
CASARPGNPTYEQYF
TGTGCCAGCGCTCGACCGGGAAACCCCACCTACGAGCAGTACTTC
>TRBD2|TRBJ2-5|few|TRBV7-9
CASSQRGLETQYF
TGTGCCAGCAGCCAGCGGGGTCTAGAGACCCAGTACTTC
>TRBD1|TRBJ1-1|.|TRBV2
CASSSGTGNTEAFF
TGTGCCAGCAGCTCCGGGACAGGGAACACTGAAGCTTTCTTT
>TRBD1|TRBJ2-1|.|TRBV30
CAWSHIGGQGLSEQFF
TGTGCCTGGAGCCACATTGGGGGACAGGGCCTAAGTGAGCAGTTCTTC
>TRBD1|TRBJ2-7|.|TRBV7-2
CASSVDRDRASYEQYF
TGTGCCAGCAGCGTCGACCGGGACAGGGCCTCCTACGAGCAGTACTTC
>.|TRBJ2-7|.|TRBV30
CAWTDRAYEQYF
TGTGCCTGGACGGACAGAGCCTACGAGCAGTACTTC
>TRBD1|TRBJ1-2|few|TRBV5-5
CASSRTSGQQSYTF
TGTGCCAGCAGTCGTACATCGGGACAGCAGTCCTACACCTTC
>TRBD2|TRBJ2-2|.|TRBV6-6
CASSYPSQGGSGELFF
TGTGCCAGCAGTTACCCCTCCCAGGGAGGGTCCGGGGAGCTGTTTTTT
>.|TRBJ1-4|.|TRBV7-2
CASSRFSGQNEKLFF
TGTGCCAGCAGCCGGTTTTCAGGACAGAATGAAAAACTGTTTTTT
>.|TRBJ2-1|few|TRBV30
CAWSVAVGAYNEQFF
TGTGCCTGGAGTGTGGCCGTCGGGGCCTACAATGAGCAGTTCTTC
>.|TRBJ2-5|once|TRBV5-1
CASSLAFRSSTQETQYF
TGCGCCAGCAGCTTGGCTTTTCGGTCTAGCACACAAGAGACCCAGTACTTC
>.|TRBJ2-6|.|TRBV7-9
CASSPPLRLGSGANVLTF
TGTGCCAGCAGCCCACCCCTTCGTCTTGGTTCTGGGGCCAACGTCCTGACTTTC
>.|TRBJ2-1|.|TRBV7-6
CASSLFDNEQFF
TGTGCCAGCAGCTTATTCGACAATGAGCAGTTCTTC
>.|TRBJ2-3|.|TRBV9
CASSVENSLSTDTQYF
TGTGCCAGCAGCGTAGAGAACAGCCTCAGCACAGATACGCAGTATTTT
>.|TRBJ1-1|.|TRBV5-8
CASSLEGTMNTEAFF
TGTGCCAGCAGCTTGGAGGGGACGATGAACACTGAAGCTTTCTTT
>.|TRBJ1-4|.|TRBV30
CAWKGLGATNEKLFF
TGTGCCTGGAAGGGCCTTGGGGCAACTAATGAAAAACTGTTTTTT
>TRBD1|TRBJ1-1|.|TRBV28
CASSLRGGDTEAFF
TGTGCCAGCAGTTTAAGAGGGGGCGACACTGAAGCTTTCTTT
>.|TRBJ2-2|.|TRBV11-2
CASSHDTGELFF
TGTGCCAGCAGCCACGACACCGGGGAGCTGTTTTTT
>.|TRBJ2-1|.|TRBV9
CASSGAYNEQFF
TGTGCCAGCAGCGGGGCATACAATGAGCAGTTCTTC
>.|TRBJ1-1|.|TRBV5-1
CASSPEGVSEAFF
TGCGCCAGCAGCCCGGAAGGGGTCTCTGAAGCTTTCTTT
>TRBD1|TRBJ2-7|once|TRBV2
CASSGDRAEQYF
TGTGCCAGCAGTGGGGACAGGGCAGAGCAGTACTTC
>TRBD1|TRBJ1-4|.|TRBV7-2
CASSGRTGVNEKLFF
TGTGCCAGCAGCGGAAGGACAGGGGTTAATGAAAAACTGTTTTTT
>TRBD2|TRBJ2-1|.|TRBV7-8
CASSSPAGGIDNEQFF
TGTGCCAGCAGCTCCCCAGCGGGGGGTATCGACAATGAGCAGTTCTTC
>.|TRBJ2-7|.|TRBV5-1
CASSLGDGPGSYEQYF
TGCGCCAGCAGCTTGGGGGACGGCCCAGGATCCTACGAGCAGTACTTC